This T cell receptor beta chain was captured in a study of blood T cells in healthy people across ages. Study results and limitations: Older age went with lower TCR beta diversity per million T cells, in a roughly linear way. The lack of PBMC sorting stopped any conclusive naive versus antigen-experienced comparison.

Per the germline V gene, CDR1 is LGHNA and CDR2 is YNFKEQ. The V and J ends lost 1 base and 6 bases respectively, with 15 bases between them. This CDR3 contains 15 residues. Through a sample-barcoded 5' primer and a J-beta primer mix, a second PCR was run for about 6 to 12 cycles. TCRdb fed the 5' RACE reads into MiXCR, producing one record per CDR3 protein. The sample yields about a million distinct CDR3 sequences, 30% to 40% seen once. This clonotype occurred a few times. Its target is unknown. The rearrangement joins TRBV4-2 to TRBJ1-1; a weak D match, TRBD1 (6 bases). The sample taken for sequencing was blood. The origin of this receptor is a man in his late teens or twenties in good health. The CDR3 spells CASSQGEGDTSEAFF. The CDR3, as DNA: TGTGCCAGCAGCCAAGGGGAAGGGGACACTTCTGAAGCTTTCTTT.